The clone carrying this TCR beta chain was observed a single time. The sample comes from a study of T cell changes during pregnancy in multiple sclerosis. Here immunoSEQ multiplex PCR was the method, and the copy in TCRdb shows in-frame clones only, minus some. The sample has about 85,000 clones, approximately 93% seen once; the top ten hold approximately 2.5%. Germline trimming cut 1 base from V and 5 bases from J; bases unmatched to any gene: 7. Germline V gene lookup returns CDR1 MNHEY and CDR2 SMNVEV (reference sequence). This CDR3 comprises 15 residues. This clonotype originated in a female donor with multiple sclerosis, enrolled in a pregnancy study. The chain recombines TRBV27 with TRBJ2-5; 7 nucleotides line up with TRBD2. The starting material was peripheral blood, obtained in the first trimester of pregnancy. CDR3 region: CASSLWEGLRETQYF. The CDR3 nucleotides are TGTGCCAGCAGTTTATGGGAGGGATTGCGGGAGACCCAGTACTTC.